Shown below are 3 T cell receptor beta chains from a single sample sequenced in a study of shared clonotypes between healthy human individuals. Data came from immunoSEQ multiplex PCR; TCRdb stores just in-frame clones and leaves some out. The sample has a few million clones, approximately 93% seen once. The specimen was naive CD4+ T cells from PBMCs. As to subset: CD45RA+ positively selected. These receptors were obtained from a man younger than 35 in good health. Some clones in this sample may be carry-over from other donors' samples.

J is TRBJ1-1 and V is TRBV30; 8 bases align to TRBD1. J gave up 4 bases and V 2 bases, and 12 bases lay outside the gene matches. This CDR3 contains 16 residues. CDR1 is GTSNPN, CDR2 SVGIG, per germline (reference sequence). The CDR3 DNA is TGTGCCTGGAGTAGACAGGGGCACCTGATTGGCACTGAAGCTTTCTTT. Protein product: CAWSRQGHLIGTEAFF.

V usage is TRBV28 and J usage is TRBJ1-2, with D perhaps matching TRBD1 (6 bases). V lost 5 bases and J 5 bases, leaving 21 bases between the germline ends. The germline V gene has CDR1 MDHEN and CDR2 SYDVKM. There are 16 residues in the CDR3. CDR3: CASSKETGLGLYGYTF. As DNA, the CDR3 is TGTGCCAGCAGTAAAGAGACAGGTTTGGGTTTATATGGCTACACCTTC.

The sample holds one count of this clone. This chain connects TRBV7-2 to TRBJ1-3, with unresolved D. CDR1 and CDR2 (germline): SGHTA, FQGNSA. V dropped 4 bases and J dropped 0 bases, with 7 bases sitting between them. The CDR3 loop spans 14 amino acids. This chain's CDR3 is CASSSQYSGNTIYF. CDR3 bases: TGTGCCAGCAGCTCTCAGTACTCTGGAAACACCATATATTTT.